This is a list of T cell receptor beta chains from one sample in a study of monozygotic twins with inflammatory bowel disease. TCRdb reprocessed the 5' RACE reads and reports one entry per CDR3 protein, with no DNA. The sample includes roughly 330,000 distinct CDR3 sequences. The source material was blood. The origin of the receptors is a human donor with ulcerative colitis or Crohn's disease, or a healthy co-twin of an affected twin (not recorded which). The CDR3 runs from the conserved cysteine through the conserved F or W. The order of the fields is V gene, J gene, CDR3 protein.

TRBV7-7,TRBJ2-3,CASSLTSSGSGDTQYF
TRBV2,TRBJ2-1,CASTGRHEQFF
TRBV28,TRBJ2-7,CASSSGFVEREVYEQYF
TRBV5-1,TRBJ2-7,CASSLSSGVYEQYF
TRBV20-1,TRBJ2-3,CSARDPGGITDTQYF
TRBV7-2,TRBJ1-3,CASSSRRGENTIYF
TRBV7-9,TRBJ2-5,CASSLELSGTQYF
TRBV5-1,TRBJ1-2,CASRREGPTSDGYTF
TRBV11-1,TRBJ1-2,CASSSYGTDYGYTF
TRBV6-5,TRBJ2-7,CASSWIRDRGPIRSYEQYF
TRBV18,TRBJ2-7,CASSPSQTDREQYF
TRBV7-9,TRBJ2-7,CASSLSSTAYEQYF
TRBV9,TRBJ2-1,CASRGPQLGNEQFF
TRBV20-1,TRBJ2-5,CSASDSGRVGETQYF
TRBV12-3/TRBV12-4,TRBJ2-3,CASSSGQVSTDTQYF
TRBV10-1,TRBJ2-1,CASSDGASGRNEQFF
TRBV15,TRBJ1-1,CATSRDNEAFF
TRBV7-2,TRBJ1-1,CASSFTTGLGNTEAFF
TRBV12-3/TRBV12-4,TRBJ1-2,CASSFKAAGTYGYTF
TRBV3-1,TRBJ1-5,CASSSRAGGGNQPQHF
TRBV20-1,TRBJ2-1,CSARVRIGQGARDEQFF
TRBV5-1,TRBJ2-5,CASLPQLGSPGETQYF
TRBV12-3/TRBV12-4,TRBJ1-6,CASSLMGVHSPLHF
TRBV6-4,TRBJ2-1,CASSDGTSGVNEQFF
TRBV3-1,TRBJ2-7,CASSLASGSLYEQYF
TRBV7-2,TRBJ2-5,CASSLNGGSQETQYF
TRBV7-9,TRBJ2-7,CASSFAGGRGEQYF
TRBV5-4,TRBJ2-5,CASSSYREGETQYF
TRBV29-1,TRBJ2-1,CSVEERGGTLLRSYNEQFF
TRBV5-1,TRBJ2-6,CASSPRTGGSGANVLTF
TRBV6-4,TRBJ1-1,CASSVEGGGTEAFF
TRBV28,TRBJ1-2,CASSPGTGTFPAGYTF
TRBV5-1,TRBJ2-7,CASSLAEPTYEQNF
TRBV2,TRBJ2-7,CANQDRGYEQYF
TRBV20-1,TRBJ1-1,CSAREGVAVEAFF
TRBV3-1,TRBJ1-1,CASSQDLWTPPRPAFF
TRBV7-2,TRBJ2-7,CASGPWTGGSYEQYF
TRBV5-1,TRBJ1-3,CASSLGDRLSSGNTIYF